This T cell receptor beta chain was captured in a study of Ad26.COV2.S vaccination and SARS-CoV-2 variants. Study conclusions and caveats: Placebo and vaccine recipients had non-spike TCR breadth that was similar.

The assay was immunoSEQ multiplex PCR, and TCRdb's table has in-frame clones only and misses some. The data show about 410,000 clones, more than 85% seen once. Treatment specified: approximately 18 received Ad26.COV2.S at low or high dose, single or two shots; roughly five received placebo; per-sample allocation not given. Day 63 following the first vaccine or placebo injection was when the samples were taken. Immunization relied on an Ad26 vector, which expressed Wuhan-strain SARS-CoV-2 spike. The CDR3 consists of 14 residues. The trim removed 8 bases at V and 4 bases at J, leaving 7 bases unmatched. The germline V gene encodes CDR1 SGHTA and CDR2 FQGNSA. Concerning this clone: Its antigen is currently unknown.

This receptor was obtained from a person aged 18 to 65 who received the Ad26.COV2.S COVID-19 vaccine or a placebo. The sequencing here drew on peripheral blood, taken in a trial of Ad26.COV2.S vaccine versus placebo. The V call is TRBV7-2, the J call TRBJ2-3; TRBD2 agrees at 9 bases. CDR3 sequence (DNA): TGTGCCAGCGAGGGCGGGGGGGTAGCAGATACGCAGTATTTT. Translating gives CASEGGGVADTQYF.